This T cell receptor beta chain was documented in a study of blood T cells in healthy people across ages. The authors ran a second PCR of about 7 to 11 cycles using a sample-barcoded 5' primer and a J-beta primer mix. One entry per CDR3 protein, called by TCRdb with MiXCR from the 5' RACE reads. The table has around 1,500,000 distinct CDR3 sequences, around two fifths seen once. J gave up 2 bases and V 3 bases, and 1 base lay outside the gene matches. The CDR3 is 14 residues long. CDR1 is DFQATT, CDR2 SNEGSKA, per germline (reference sequence). Sequencing was performed on blood. This clonotype originated in a young woman in good health. The chain uses TRBV20-1 and TRBJ2-1, with 10 bases matching TRBD2. This chain's CDR3 is CSASLAGAYNEQFF. The DNA of the CDR3 is TGCAGTGCTAGCCTAGCGGGGGCCTACAATGAGCAGTTCTTC.